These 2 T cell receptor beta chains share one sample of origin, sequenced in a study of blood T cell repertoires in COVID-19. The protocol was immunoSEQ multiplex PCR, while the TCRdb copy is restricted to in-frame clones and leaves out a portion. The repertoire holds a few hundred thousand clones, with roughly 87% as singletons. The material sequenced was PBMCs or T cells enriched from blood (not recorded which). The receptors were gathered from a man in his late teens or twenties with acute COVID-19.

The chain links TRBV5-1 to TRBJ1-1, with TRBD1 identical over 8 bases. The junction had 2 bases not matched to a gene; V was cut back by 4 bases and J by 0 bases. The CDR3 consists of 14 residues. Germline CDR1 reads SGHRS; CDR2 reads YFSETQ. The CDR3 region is CASSGTGVNTEAFF. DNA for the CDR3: TGCGCCAGCAGCGGGACAGGTGTGAACACTGAAGCTTTCTTT.

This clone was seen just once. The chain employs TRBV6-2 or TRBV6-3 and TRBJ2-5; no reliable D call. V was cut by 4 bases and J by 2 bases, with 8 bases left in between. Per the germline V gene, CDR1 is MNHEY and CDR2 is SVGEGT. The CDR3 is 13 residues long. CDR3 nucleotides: TGTGCCAGCAGTTCCCTTACACAAGAGACCCAGTACTTC. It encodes CASSSLTQETQYF.